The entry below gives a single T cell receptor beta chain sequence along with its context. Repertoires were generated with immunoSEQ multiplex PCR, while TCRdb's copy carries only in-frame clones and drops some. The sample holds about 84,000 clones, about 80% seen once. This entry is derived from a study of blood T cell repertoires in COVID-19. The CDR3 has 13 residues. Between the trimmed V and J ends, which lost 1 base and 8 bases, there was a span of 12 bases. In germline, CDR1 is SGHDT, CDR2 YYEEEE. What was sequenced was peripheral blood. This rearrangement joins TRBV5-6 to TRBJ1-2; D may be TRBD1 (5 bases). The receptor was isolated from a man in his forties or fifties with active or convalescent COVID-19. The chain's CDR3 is CASSLSRGAGYTF. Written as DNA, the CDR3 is TGTGCCAGCAGCTTGAGTAGGGGTGCCGGCTACACCTTC. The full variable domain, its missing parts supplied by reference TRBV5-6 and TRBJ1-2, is DAGVTQSPTHLIKTRGQQVTLRCSPKSGHDTVSWYQQALGQGPQFIFQYYEEEERQRGNFPDRFSGHQFPNYSSELNVNALLLGDSALYLCASSLSRGAGYTFGSGTRLTVV.